The rows below give T cell receptor beta chains drawn from one sample of a study of T-cell reconstitution after alpha-beta-depleted transplantation in children. MiXCR, applied by TCRdb to the PCR reads, yields one record per CDR3 protein. The data hold hundreds of thousands of distinct CDR3 sequences, with approximately 8.9% observed a single time. The sequencing used PBMCs, mostly from graft donor cells, collected 180 days after TCRalphabeta/CD19-depleted stem cell transplant. These receptors were obtained from a male patient younger than 18 who had a stem cell transplant for acute lymphoblastic leukemia, so the T cells may come from the graft donor. The CDR3 runs from the conserved cysteine through the conserved F or W. The D gene is left open where the match is weak. Clone size is shown for a subset of rows, as once, few, many or a class of expanded clone.

cdr3_length	v_call	j_call	d_call	clone_size	cdr3_aa	cdr3_nt
18	TRBV4-1	TRBJ2-3	TRBD2	many	CASSQEPLGGPSTDTQYF	TGCGCCAGCAGCCAAGAGCCCTTGGGAGGGCCTAGCACAGATACGCAGTATTTT
14	TRBV3-1	TRBJ1-3	NA	many	CASSRVPSGNTIYF	TGTGCCAGCAGCCGGGTGCCCTCTGGAAACACCATATATTTT
14	TRBV7-9	TRBJ2-7	NA	few	CASSPAGRTYEQYF	TGTGCCAGCAGCCCAGCGGGCAGGACCTACGAGCAGTACTTC
13	TRBV6-1	TRBJ1-1	NA	once	CASSPGGGTEASF	TGTGCCAGCAGCCCGGGGGGAGGCACTGAAGCTTCCTTT
15	TRBV5-1	TRBJ2-7	NA	many	CASSRGGQGAVEQYF	TGCGCCAGCAGCCGGGGGGGACAGGGAGCCGTTGAGCAGTACTTC
15	TRBV12-3/TRBV12-4	TRBJ1-1	NA	many	CASSPLGGGGTEAFF	TGTGCCAGCAGTCCTCTTGGGGGGGGCGGCACTGAAGCTTTCTTT
15	TRBV5-1	TRBJ1-2	NA	many	CASSPGDTIQGGYTF	TGCGCCAGCAGCCCCGGGGACACCATCCAAGGAGGCTACACCTTC
17	TRBV12-3/TRBV12-4	TRBJ2-7	TRBD2	many	CASSPRLARGGGYEQYF	TGTGCCAGCAGTCCGAGACTAGCGCGGGGCGGGGGTTACGAGCAGTACTTC
14	TRBV28	TRBJ1-2	NA	NA	CASSFRTVLYGYTF	TGTGCCAGCAGTTTCCGGACAGTCCTATATGGCTACACCTTC
12	TRBV14	TRBJ2-7	NA	few	CASQLRFGEQYF	TGTGCCAGCCAGCTCAGGTTTGGGGAGCAGTACTTC
14	TRBV4-3	TRBJ2-1	TRBD1	many	CASNPGQGANEQFF	TGCGCCAGCAACCCGGGACAGGGGGCAAATGAGCAGTTCTTC
15	TRBV11-1	TRBJ1-5	NA	many	CASSLSASSNQPQHF	TGTGCCAGCAGCTTATCGGCATCTAGCAATCAGCCCCAGCATTTT
13	TRBV20-1	TRBJ2-7	NA	many	CSAPTGSWGEQYF	TGCAGTGCCCCGACAGGTTCTTGGGGCGAGCAGTACTTC
15	TRBV7-3	TRBJ2-2	TRBD2	many	CASSSLAGGTGELFF	TGTGCCAGCAGCTCGCTAGCGGGAGGGACCGGGGAGCTGTTTTTT
15	TRBV9	TRBJ2-3	NA	many	CASSPSLSSTDTQYF	TGTGCCAGCAGCCCGTCGCTATCTAGCACAGATACGCAGTATTTT
14	TRBV12-5	TRBJ1-5	NA	many	CASGINREVQPQHF	TGTGCTAGTGGTATAAACAGGGAGGTACAGCCCCAGCATTTT
14	TRBV20-1	TRBJ1-1	NA	many	CSAPRLTGNTEAFF	TGCAGTGCTCCACGCCTCACAGGGAACACTGAAGCTTTCTTT
11	TRBV20-1	TRBJ2-7	NA	NA	CSALNTSEQYF	TGCAGTGCTCTGAATACTTCTGAGCAGTACTTC
14	TRBV28	TRBJ2-1	TRBD2	many	CASSFPGRGSEQFF	TGTGCCAGCAGTTTCCCCGGGAGGGGGAGTGAGCAGTTCTTC
14	TRBV28	TRBJ1-2	NA	many	CAGSTGPFNYGYTF	TGTGCCGGAAGCACCGGGCCTTTTAACTATGGCTACACCTTC
16	TRBV7-9	TRBJ1-5	NA	many	CASSFGPRLNNQPQHF	TGTGCCAGCAGCTTTGGCCCCCGCTTGAACAATCAGCCCCAGCATTTT
14	TRBV20-1	TRBJ2-7	NA	many	CSARALTPRYEQYF	TGCAGTGCTAGAGCTCTGACTCCCCGCTACGAGCAGTACTTC
18	TRBV4-2	TRBJ2-1	TRBD2	many	CASSQDPRGGTSYNEQFF	TGTGCCAGCAGCCAAGATCCCCGCGGGGGGACCTCCTACAATGAGCAGTTCTTC